The entry below describes one TCR beta chain. Per the germline V gene, CDR1 is SGDLS and CDR2 is YYNGEE. The V end was cut by 0 bases, the J end by 6 bases, with 13 bases between. The CDR3 runs 14 residues. The data were produced by immunoSEQ multiplex PCR, yet TCRdb's version contains in-frame clones alone and is incomplete. The table records just under 35,000 clones, approximately 91% of them present only once. This sample stems from a study of T cell changes during pregnancy in multiple sclerosis. The origin of this receptor is a female donor in good health, enrolled as a control in a pregnancy study. The gene calls are TRBV9 and TRBJ2-7, with D perhaps TRBD1 (6 bases). The specimen comprised peripheral blood, sampled in the second trimester of pregnancy. CDR3 sequence: CASSVEQGRAEQYF. CDR3 sequence (DNA): TGTGCCAGCAGCGTAGAACAGGGACGGGCCGAGCAGTACTTC.